This TCR beta chain was documented in a study of T cell repertoires in cytomegalovirus infection. For the study at large: Public TCR beta signature analysis indicated the presence of both CMV infection and matching HLA type.

TCRdb fed the reads into MiXCR, producing one record per CDR3 protein. The data show about 400,000 distinct CDR3 sequences, with roughly 36% seen just once and 13% held by the top ten. A remark on this clonotype: Its matching antigen is unknown.

Overall study results and limits: Of the TCR beta families, the public ones yielded a cumulative frequency that identified carriers of CMV plus the relevant HLA.

CDR1 is SGHTA and CDR2 is FQGNSA in the germline V gene. The length of the CDR3 is 16 residues. Trimming took 5 bases from V and 5 from J; bases not matched to a gene: 12. The sequence derives from a human donor in good health (CMV status not recorded). Some clones in this sample may be carry-over from other donors' samples. The chain uses TRBV7-2 and TRBJ2-3, with TRBD2 matching over 8 bases. Material: cultured PBMCs, obtained from culture after CMV antigen stimulation. CDR3 nucleotide sequence: TGTGCCAGCAGCCCAACACGAGCGGGGGTGGTAGATACGCAGTATTTT. It yields the protein CASSPTRAGVVDTQYF.